This T cell receptor (beta chain) comes out of a study of PD-1 blockade in classical Hodgkin lymphoma (dated by TCRdb to the early 2020s). Describing the broader study: Nivolumab dosing was 3 mg/kg intravenously every 2 weeks, continuing until either disease progression or unacceptable toxicity. The study used CyTOF and TCR beta sequencing to define a peripheral blood immune signature of response to PD-1 blockade in classical Hodgkin lymphoma.

This clone has more than one count but fewer than ten. The antigen this receptor binds is unknown. Base qualities are not at hand, and no much larger clone is one base apart. This sample's time point label indicates: cycle 4 day 1 (C4D1), after more than five weeks of nivolumab. All trial patients had relapsed after autologous stem cell transplantation, with cohorts A, B and C differing in prior brentuximab vedotin exposure. The trial cohort included some 53 patients with relapsed/refractory classical Hodgkin lymphoma, and each patient had a best overall response of complete response, partial response or progressive disease. In the multi-cohort phase II CheckMate 205 trial, trial patients received single-agent nivolumab. Best overall response was determined by an independent review committee according to the 2007 International Working Group response criteria. Trial PBMCs were obtained immediately prior to nivolumab initiation (C1D1) and on therapy at cycle 2 day 1 and cycle 4 day 1. Peripheral blood was collected in 8 mL Vacutainer Cell Preparation Tubes, from which PBMCs were isolated by centrifugation and then cryopreserved.

Relative to germline, V is 3 bases shorter and J is 6 bases shorter, with 27 bases between their ends. For CDR1 and CDR2, the germline V gene lists SGHRS and YFSETQ. The cysteine opens and the phenylalanine closes a CDR3 of 19 amino acids. Only the CDR3 part of the read is kept: 57 bases, read in frame from the first base. Beyond this particular receptor, the publication reports: Baseline diversity similar to that of newly diagnosed patients was observed in trial patients achieving complete response, whereas significantly lower diversity was observed in partial responders and progressors. Newly diagnosed patients were reported to have lower baseline TCR diversity than healthy donors, and relapsed/refractory patients were reported to have lower baseline TCR diversity still. Only a single clinical trial cohort was studied, and what caused the repertoire differences, possibly disease activity or prior therapy, remained undefined. Patients starting nivolumab less than 1 year after ASCT had lower diversity and were excluded from later analyses to avoid confounding by immune reconstitution. By C4D1, a significant rise was seen in CD4+ TCR diversity but not in CD8+ TCR diversity (p=0.0027 vs p=0.16), and the rise was most apparent among complete responders (p=0.02).

Genomic DNA was isolated using the Qiagen DNeasy kit from unsorted PBMCs as well as from negatively selected CD4+ and CD8+ fractions. Amplification of TCR beta CDR3 regions was done by immunoSEQ multiplex PCR with primers that anneal to V and J segments. Amplification bias was minimized using a synthetic immune receptor repertoire, and residual bias was removed computationally after sequencing. In the paper's pipeline: Custom Python scripts were used to quantify repertoire diversity as the Shannon entropy index. Unsorted, CD4+ and CD8+ repertoires were examined separately, except in combined analyses, for which CD4+ and CD8+ sequences were merged in silico. Clonal expansion was defined as at least a 2-fold frequency increase after treatment relative to C1D1, with a pseudocount of 0.5 for undetected baseline clones. Singleton clones were defined as clones with 0 or 1 copy at C1D1, and non-singleton clones were defined as clones with 2 or more copies. Clones expanded in unsorted samples were annotated as CD4+, CD8+ or unknown by matching protein sequences in sorted samples from the same patient. Wilcoxon tests on paired samples were used to test diversity changes from C1D1 to C4D1. Here the immuneACCESS table is served through TCRdb, limited to in-frame sequences with V and J called. Missing clones are a known gap in these copies; in checked studies unresolved V genes cover under half, and the rest lacks a known reason. The V and J calls and clone size were taken over from that table, and D and trimming were inferred from the DNA. A total of tens of thousands of clones appear in this sample, 78% of them only once. The leading ten clones occupy around 8.9% of the sample.

Sample: peripheral blood mononuclear cells (PBMCs), taken before the fourth cycle of nivolumab. Recombination linked TRBV5-1 to TRBJ1-4; TRBD1 might be the D gene, on 6 matching bases. This clonotype was obtained from a human donor with classical Hodgkin lymphoma. This receptor has the CDR3 CASSWGALEDSTEHEKLFF. The DNA is TGCGCCAGCAGCTGGGGGGCCCTGGAGGATTCGACCGAGCATGAAAAACTGTTTTTT.